This TCR beta chain was retrieved from a study of regulatory T cells in long-lasting Graves disease. This clonotype was found many times. Its specificity is not known. Both iRepertoire HTBI primers and Arm-PCR of CDR3 regions were used to build the TCR beta libraries. Original analysis: The identification of 60 or so TRBV and approximately 13 TRBJ segments was made across samples. TCRdb redid the calling of the multiplex PCR reads with MiXCR, one entry per CDR3 protein. In this record, the V and J calls reflect TCRdb's handling and not the investigators' own analysis. Of hundreds of thousands of distinct CDR3 sequences listed, roughly 21% are singletons. Study-level points and caveats: Persistent patients had more shared public clonotypes (around 3,000) than new patients (about 920).

Time point meaning: persistent/refractory GD, antithyroid drugs over 5 years with positive TRAb. Making the TCR library involved RNA that had been extracted from PBMCs. In this cohort, patients came from an endocrinology department located in Xi'an, China. Germline values: CDR1 MDHEN, CDR2 SYDVKM. The CDR3 contains 15 residues. The ends lost 6 bases at V and 2 bases at J; junction bases unmatched: 7. The input for sequencing was peripheral blood mononuclear cells (PBMCs), taken when the disease was refractory, from a patient treated with antithyroid drugs. The origin of this receptor is a female donor with Graves disease. This chain uses TRBV28 with TRBJ2-7, with 10 bases matching TRBD1. The CDR3 protein is CASSLGTGAAYEQYF. The DNA of the CDR3 is TGTGCCAGCAGCTTAGGGACAGGGGCTGCCTACGAGCAGTACTTC.